Presented here are 28 T cell receptor beta chains from one specimen sequenced in a study of tissue T cells after allogeneic stem cell transplantation. Sequencing used immunoSEQ multiplex PCR; TCRdb keeps in-frame clones, though not all of them. The table shows 6,800 or so clones, with about two thirds occurring only once. Sequencing was done on a sample of blood. The receptor source for this set is a female BALB/c mouse in good health. The MHC haplotype of the strain is H2-d.

This clone was counted a single time. Germline and genes: mouse. Coverage ceases 1 residue before the CDR3 finishes, and the germline J gene fills in the end. V and J are TRBV4 and TRBJ1-1; TRBD1 agrees at 10 bases. After removal of 5 bases from V and 8 bases from J, the junction contained 2 bases not matched to a gene. The CDR3 sequence is 12 residues long. Germline V lookup: CDR1 LGHDT, CDR2 YNNKQL (reference sequence). The CDR3 bases that were read are TGTGCCAGCAGCCCGGACAGGGGGGAAGTCTTC. Translating gives CASSPDRGEVF. In full, the CDR3 reads CASSPDRGEVFF.

This clone was found once. Gene names refer to mouse genes. The sequence runs out 1 residue before the end of the CDR3; the remainder is reconstructed from the germline J gene. The chain is built from TRBV13-2 and TRBJ2-3; D perhaps matches TRBD2 (6 bases). V dropped 1 base and J dropped 0 bases, with 9 bases sitting between them. Germline V gives CDR1 NNHNN, CDR2 SYGAGS (reference sequence). The CDR3 covers 15 residues. The sequenced part of the CDR3 DNA is TGTGCCAGCGGTGATCGGGGGACTAGTGCAGAAACGCTGTAT. Its translation is CASGDRGTSAETLY. The whole CDR3 is CASGDRGTSAETLYF.

As to this clone: Gene names and germline refer to mouse. The missing CDR3 end, 1 residue past where the read stops, is filled in from the germline J gene. V and J are TRBV20 and TRBJ1-4; D is unclear. The germline V gene encodes CDR1 GFQATS and CDR2 STVNSAI. V lost 3 bases and J lost 4, with 6 bases in between. The CDR3 sequence is 12 residues long. CDR3 DNA (partial): TGTGGTGCTAGTGACAACAACGAAAGATTATTT. It encodes CGASDNNERLF. The CDR3, in full, reads CGASDNNERLFF.

To note about this clone: The genes are named according to mouse. The CDR3 end falls 1 residue outside the read, so it is completed with the germline J gene. This CDR3 is also generated by other DNA sequences in the sample. The rearrangement uses TRBV31 and TRBJ2-3; D is possibly TRBD1 (6 bases). V dropped 0 bases and J dropped 0 bases, with 7 bases sitting between them. Per the germline V gene, CDR1 is GKSSPN and CDR2 is SITVG. The CDR3 has 14 amino acids. The part of the CDR3 DNA that was read is TGTGCCTGGAGTCTAGGGGGAAGTGCAGAAACGCTGTAT. Amino acids: CAWSLGGSAETLY. The CDR3 in full is CAWSLGGSAETLYF.

This clone was detected once. Gene names are the mouse ones. Sequencing ends 1 residue short of the CDR3 end; the germline J gene provides the rest. The V call is TRBV31, the J call TRBJ2-3, with 12 positions matching TRBD2. The CDR3 is made up of 16 amino acids. Germline lookup yields CDR1 GKSSPN and CDR2 SITVG. The V and J ends lost 2 bases and 4 bases, in that order; junction bases with no gene match: 7. CDR3 DNA, as far as it was read: TGTGCCTGGAGTTCCCGACTGGGGGGGCGTCCAGAAACGCTGTAT. Its protein is CAWSSRLGGRPETLY. The full CDR3 is CAWSSRLGGRPETLYF.

Note on this clone: Gene names and germline refer to mouse. The CDR3 end lies 1 residue beyond the end of the read and is filled in from the germline J gene. This chain uses TRBV31 with TRBJ1-1; D gene uncertain. Germline V CDR1 and CDR2: GKSSPN, SITVG. This CDR3 is built from 12 residues. V lost 1 base and J 1 base, leaving 4 bases between the germline ends. CDR3 loop: CAWSRGNTEVFF. The sequenced CDR3 bases are TGTGCCTGGAGTCGAGGGAACACAGAAGTCTTC.

About this clone itself: Genes and germline come from the mouse. The CDR3 end is not reached by the read, which stops 1 residue before it; the germline J gene fills it in. The rearrangement uses TRBV13-3 and TRBJ2-2, with 7 nucleotides matching TRBD1. Germline CDR1 reads NNHDY; CDR2 reads SYVADS. V was pared by 4 bases and J by 4 bases, with 4 bases of the junction left unmatched. There are 14 residues in the CDR3. The CDR3 DNA, read in part, is TGTGCCAGCAGTTACAGGGGTGGCACCGGGCAGCTCTAC. Translated: CASSYRGGTGQLY. The full CDR3 reads CASSYRGGTGQLYF.

A word on this clone: These gene names are mouse names. Coverage ceases 1 residue before the CDR3 finishes, and the germline J gene fills in the end. V usage is TRBV2 and J usage is TRBJ2-3; tentatively, D is TRBD1 or TRBD2 (6 bases each). CDR3 length: 16 residues. The V gene's germline CDR1 is LGHNA and CDR2 YSYQKL. V was trimmed by 4 bases and J by 1 base, leaving 15 bases between them. The CDR3 here is CASSRQTGAGAETLYF. Partial CDR3 DNA: TGTGCCAGCAGCCGACAAACGGGGGCGGGTGCAGAAACGCTGTAT.

Points on this clone: Mouse gene names and germline throughout. The CDR3 goes on 1 residue after the read ends, and that part is filled in from the germline J gene. The chain carries TRBV2 and TRBJ2-1; 11 positions match TRBD2. Losses at the gene ends were 2 bases for V and 6 bases for J; bases not matched to a gene: 3. The germline V gene has CDR1 LGHNA and CDR2 YSYQKL. This CDR3 spans 15 amino acids. Partial CDR3 DNA: TGTGCCAGCAGCCAAACTGGGGGGGCTTTTGCTGAGCAGTTC. Protein product: CASSQTGGAFAEQF. The entire CDR3 protein reads CASSQTGGAFAEQFF.

In regard to this clone: Germline and genes: mouse. The read terminates 1 residue ahead of where the CDR3 ends, so the germline J gene completes it. The rearrangement uses TRBV2 and TRBJ1-3; 9 nucleotides line up with TRBD1. The germline CDR1 and CDR2 sequences are LGHNA and YSYQKL. CDR3 size: 16 residues. V shed 3 bases and J 1 base; nucleotides not matched to a gene: 4. This chain's CDR3 is CASSHPGQGSGNTLYF. CDR3 bases read: TGTGCCAGCAGCCATCCGGGACAGGGATCTGGAAATACGCTCTAT.

Comments on this clone: Gene names are the mouse ones. The read halts 1 residue ahead of the CDR3 end, with the missing end drawn from the germline J gene. The chain links TRBV1 to TRBJ1-6; maybe TRBD1 (5 bases). Being an ORF, TRBJ1-6 has a function that is uncertain. V was trimmed by 6 bases and J by 2 bases, leaving 8 bases between them. Germline CDR1 and CDR2: NSQYPW and LRSPGD (reference sequence). The CDR3 extends over 14 amino acids. Incomplete CDR3 DNA: TGCACCTGCAGAGGGACCGCCTATAATTCGCCCCTCTAC. Encoded protein: CTCRGTAYNSPLY. The entire CDR3 reads CTCRGTAYNSPLYF.

In regard to this clone: Gene names are the mouse ones. The read is 1 residue too short to cover the CDR3 end, so that end is filled in from the germline J gene. The gene calls are TRBV14 and TRBJ1-1, with no clear D. This CDR3 is built from 13 residues. V was cut by 2 bases and J by 0 bases, with 5 bases left in between. Germline-derived CDR1 and CDR2 are SGHDT and FRDEAV. The CDR3 bases that were read are TGTGCCAGCAGTTTAAGCGCAAACACAGAAGTCTTC. Translation gives CASSLSANTEVF. The entire CDR3 is CASSLSANTEVFF.

Of note for this clone: Mouse germline and gene names are used. The DNA ends 1 residue before the CDR3 does, and the rest of the CDR3 is filled in from the germline J gene. This chain joins TRBV4 and TRBJ1-1; TRBD1 matches at 12 bases. Trimming removed 3 bases from V and 9 bases from J; junction bases left unmatched: 2. Germline assignment: CDR1 LGHDT and CDR2 YNNKQL (reference sequence). This CDR3 is 13 amino acids long. CDR3 bases read: TGTGCCAGCAGCTACGGGACAGGGGGCAAAGTCTTC. As protein: CASSYGTGGKVF. The whole CDR3 region reads CASSYGTGGKVFF.

About this clone: These gene names are mouse names. The read ends 1 residue before the CDR3 terminus; that terminus is restored from the germline J gene. The chain has TRBV13-2 and TRBJ1-2; weak D call: TRBD1 (6 bases). Germline V gene lookup returns CDR1 NNHNN and CDR2 SYGAGS (reference sequence). V lost 1 base, J lost 2 bases, and 6 bases lay in between. The CDR3 consists of 13 residues. The CDR3 DNA, read in part, is TGTGCCAGCGGTGATAGGGGGAACTCCGACTACACC. It encodes CASGDRGNSDYT. The whole CDR3 sequence reads CASGDRGNSDYTF.

This clone appeared a few times. Gene labels here are mouse ones. The read comes to an end 1 residue before the CDR3 does, leaving the germline J gene to fill in the end. The chain links TRBV13-2 to TRBJ1-5, with D hard to call. From germline, CDR1 is NNHNN and CDR2 SYGAGS (reference sequence). The germline V and J ends were trimmed by 0 bases and 7 bases, with 8 bases remaining between them. The CDR3 loop spans 13 amino acids. CDR3 in amino acids: CASGDARQQAPLF. The sequenced CDR3 bases are TGTGCCAGCGGTGATGCGAGGCAACAGGCTCCGCTT.

Notes on this clone: The listed genes are named as in mouse. The missing CDR3 end, 1 residue past where the read stops, is filled in from the germline J gene. This chain connects TRBV13-2 to TRBJ1-4, with 7 bases lining up with TRBD1. Germline CDR1 reads NNHNN; CDR2 reads SYGAGS (reference sequence). J gave up 0 bases and V 2 bases, and 1 base lay outside the gene matches. There are 15 residues in the CDR3. The CDR3 protein is CASGEGTVSNERLFF. Incomplete CDR3 DNA: TGTGCCAGCGGTGAGGGGACAGTTTCCAACGAAAGATTATTT.

This clone was counted between two and nine times. Any gene name here is a mouse gene name. Read coverage stops 1 residue before the CDR3 terminus; the germline J gene supplies the remainder. The rearrangement links TRBV13-2 to TRBJ1-3; D might be TRBD1 (5 bases). V gave up 0 bases and J gave up 0 bases, with 7 bases separating them. The CDR3 runs to 15 residues. From germline, CDR1 is NNHNN and CDR2 SYGAGS (reference sequence). The part of the CDR3 DNA that was read is TGTGCCAGCGGTGATGTGGGGGGTTCTGGAAATACGCTCTAT. This sequence encodes CASGDVGGSGNTLY. The entire CDR3 reads CASGDVGGSGNTLYF.

Of note for this clone: All gene names here are mouse names. The DNA read from the CDR3 is TGTGCCTGGAGTCGGGGCAAAAACACAGAAGTCTTC. Protein product: CAWSRGKNTEVF. The entire CDR3 protein reads CAWSRGKNTEVFF. The V gene is TRBV31, the J gene TRBJ1-1; D perhaps matches TRBD1 (5 bases). The read ends 1 residue early relative to the CDR3; the germline J gene fills the gap. V was clipped by 1 base and J by 1 base, with 7 bases between them. The CDR3 runs to 13 residues. Per the germline V gene, CDR1 is GKSSPN and CDR2 is SITVG.

This clone occurred a few times. Here the gene names and germline are mouse. The CDR3 is cut off 1 residue early in the read; its end comes from the germline J gene. V usage is TRBV13-2 and J usage is TRBJ2-7; possibly TRBD1 for D (5 bases). Germline-derived CDR1 and CDR2 are NNHNN and SYGAGS (reference sequence). Trimming cost V 0 bases and J 4 bases, with 5 bases left between them. The CDR3 runs 12 residues. The covered CDR3 bases are TGTGCCAGCGGTGATGGGACATATGAACAGTAC. Protein: CASGDGTYEQY. The entire CDR3 reads CASGDGTYEQYF.

Concerning this clone: Gene names are the mouse ones. From the germline J gene comes the end of the CDR3, since the read stops 1 residue before it. J is TRBJ1-1 and V is TRBV19; D remains unclear. CDR3 length equals 14 residues. The germline V gene has CDR1 FNHDT and CDR2 SITEND (reference sequence). The V and J ends lost 2 bases and 0 bases respectively, with 8 bases between them. The CDR3: CASSMGRPNTEVFF. CDR3 DNA (partial): TGTGCCAGCAGTATGGGGAGACCAAACACAGAAGTCTTC.

Worth noting for this clone: Gene labels here are mouse ones. The DNA ends 1 residue before the CDR3 does, and the rest of the CDR3 is filled in from the germline J gene. The chain employs TRBV2 and TRBJ2-4; no clear D gene. V was shortened by 2 bases and J by 2 bases, with 5 bases between the two germline ends. CDR1 and CDR2 (germline): LGHNA, YSYQKL. The CDR3 contains 13 residues. The CDR3 loop is CASSQTNQNTLYF. Incomplete CDR3 DNA: TGTGCCAGCAGCCAAACAAATCAAAACACCTTGTAC. The full variable domain, in which reference TRBV2 and TRBJ2-4 provide the parts outside the CDR3, is DPKIIQKPKYLVAVTGSEKILICEQYLGHNAMYWYRQSAKKPLEFMFSYSYQKLMDNQTASSRFQPQSSKKNHLDLQITALKPDDSATYFCASSQTNQNTLYFGAGTRLSVL.

This clone was recorded once. The listed genes are named as in mouse. Read data end 1 residue before the CDR3 end; the end is taken from the germline J gene. This chain joins TRBV5 and TRBJ1-1, with no clear D. The V end was cut by 0 bases, the J end by 3 bases, with 8 bases between. The CDR3 totals 14 residues. Germline CDR1 and CDR2: LGHNA and YNLKQL (reference sequence). CDR3 bases read: TGTGCCAGCAGCCAAGATTGGGGTGACACAGAAGTCTTC. Its translation: CASSQDWGDTEVF. The full CDR3 sequence reads CASSQDWGDTEVFF.

On this clone itself: The gene names here belong to mouse. Read sequence stops 1 residue before the CDR3 end, and the germline J gene provides the missing end. The rearrangement uses TRBV13-1 and TRBJ2-1, with 9 bases fitting TRBD2. The CDR3 extends over 15 amino acids. J lost 2 bases, V lost 3 bases, and 3 bases had no gene match. Germline V gene sequence: CDR1 NSHNY, CDR2 SYGAGN. CDR3 protein: CASSVGGAHYAEQFF. Incomplete CDR3 DNA: TGTGCCAGCAGTGTTGGGGGGGCGCACTATGCTGAGCAGTTC.

About this clone itself: The gene names here belong to mouse. The read terminates 1 residue before the CDR3 end, so the remaining end is supplied by the germline J gene. The genes are TRBV19 and TRBJ1-4; tentative D call: TRBD1 (5 bases). This CDR3 comprises 13 residues. Per the germline V gene, CDR1 is FNHDT and CDR2 is SITEND (reference sequence). V was pared by 6 bases and J by 6 bases, with 12 bases between. CDR3: CASISGYDERLFF. The CDR3 DNA, read in part, is TGTGCCAGCATCTCAGGGTACGACGAAAGATTATTT. The variable domain in full, with the rest retrieved from reference TRBV19 and TRBJ1-4, is GGIITQTPKFLIGQEGQKLTLKCQQNFNHDTMYWYRQDSGKGLRLIYYSITENDLQKGDLSEGYDASREKKSSFSLTVTSAQKNEMAVFLCASISGYDERLFFGHGTKLSVL.

A note on this clone: Each gene name is a mouse one. CDR3 bases read: TGTGCCAGCAGTGATAGACGCGACAGGTCAAACTCCGACTACACC. Amino acids: CASSDRRDRSNSDYT. In full, the CDR3 is CASSDRRDRSNSDYTF. The chain joins TRBV13-1 to TRBJ1-2; a weak D match, TRBD1 (6 bases). The read terminates 1 residue before the CDR3 end, so the remaining end is supplied by the germline J gene. CDR1 and CDR2 (germline): NSHNY, SYGAGN. This CDR3 region has 16 residues. Trimming pared 1 base from V and 0 bases from J, leaving 13 bases between.

A word on this clone: Any gene name here is a mouse gene name. The read comes to an end 1 residue before the CDR3 does, leaving the germline J gene to fill in the end. This chain joins TRBV31 and TRBJ2-4; D may match TRBD1 or TRBD2 (6 bases each). The V end lost 0 bases, the J end lost 0 bases, and 7 bases lay between the germline ends. Germline V lookup: CDR1 GKSSPN, CDR2 SITVG. The CDR3 sequence is 14 residues long. CDR3 sequence: CAWSLGASQNTLYF. CDR3 DNA, as far as it was read: TGTGCCTGGAGTCTGGGGGCTAGTCAAAACACCTTGTAC.

Details on this clone: The germline and genes are mouse ones. The CDR3 extends 1 residue past the end of the read, so its final part is completed from the germline J gene. The chain has TRBV2 and TRBJ2-7; TRBD2 agrees at 11 bases. CDR1 LGHNA and CDR2 YSYQKL come from the germline V gene. V shed 0 bases and J 4 bases; nucleotides not matched to a gene: 2. CDR3 length equals 15 residues. Partial CDR3 DNA: TGTGCCAGCAGCCAAGATAGGGACTGGGGGTATGAACAGTAC. The encoded protein is CASSQDRDWGYEQY. The full CDR3 is CASSQDRDWGYEQYF.

With regard to this clone: Gene names and germline refer to mouse. With the read ending 1 residue before the CDR3 end, the germline J gene is used to fill in that end. The chain is built from TRBV19 and TRBJ1-1, with 7 bases that match TRBD1. Germline CDR1 is FNHDT and CDR2 is SITEND (reference sequence). Trimming removed 5 bases from V and 0 bases from J; junction bases left unmatched: 4. This CDR3 has 14 residues. CDR3 DNA, as far as it was read: TGTGCCAGCAGCCCGGGACAGACAAACACAGAAGTCTTC. Translation gives CASSPGQTNTEVF. Given in full, the CDR3 is CASSPGQTNTEVFF.